The 5 T cell receptor beta chains below all came from one sample that was sequenced in a study of cytomegalovirus exposure and HLA in healthy donors. Here immunoSEQ multiplex PCR was the method, and the copy in TCRdb shows in-frame clones only, minus some. The sample comprises approximately 110,000 clones, 70% to 90% of which are singletons, and about 4% rests with the top ten. Sequencing used PBMCs. These receptors came from a woman aged 18-30 years in good health and CMV-seropositive.

This chain links TRBV28 with TRBJ2-1, with 9 bases identical to TRBD1. The CDR3 consists of 14 residues. The germline gives CDR1 MDHEN, CDR2 SYDVKM. V lost 5 bases and J lost 9; bases outside the gene matches: 8. The CDR3 DNA is TGTGCCAGCAGTACAGGGGGCCTAGGTGGTGAGCAGTTCTTC. Residues: CASSTGGLGGEQFF. Full variable domain (outside the CDR3, taken from reference TRBV28 and TRBJ2-1): DVKVTQSSRYLVKRTGEKVFLECVQDMDHENMFWYRQDPGLGLRLIYFSYDVKMKEKGDIPEGYSVSREKKERFSLILESASTNQTSMYLCASSTGGLGGEQFFGPGTRLTVL.

The chain has TRBV5-1 and TRBJ2-1; 14 bases are shared with TRBD2. Germline V gene sequence: CDR1 SGHRS, CDR2 YFSETQ. This CDR3 has 17 residues. The ends lost 4 bases at V and 2 bases at J; junction bases unmatched: 5. The CDR3 loop is CASSPLGLAGAYNEQFF. CDR3 nucleotide sequence: TGCGCCAGCAGCCCGCTGGGACTAGCGGGGGCCTACAATGAGCAGTTCTTC.

DNA of the CDR3: TGTGCCAGCAGGCCCCCCTCCCAGGATGTAGGATCACCCCTCCACTTT. Its protein product is CASRPPSQDVGSPLHF. The chain employs TRBV25-1 and TRBJ1-6; D is undetermined. V dropped 6 bases and J dropped 10 bases, with 22 bases sitting between them. CDR1 is MGHDK and CDR2 is SYGVNS in the germline V gene. CDR3 size: 16 residues.

Points on this clone: Other nucleotide sequences from this sample produce the same CDR3. The rearrangement links TRBV6-5 to TRBJ1-2; 8 bases are a match to TRBD1. The CDR3 contains 15 residues. With 6 bases clipped from V and 4 bases from J, the junction kept 10 bases outside the gene matches. Germline assignment: CDR1 MNHEY and CDR2 SVGAGI. In DNA, the CDR3 is TGTGCCAGCAGGAGGGCAGGGGGCGATACCTATGGCTACACCTTC. Amino acid sequence: CASRRAGGDTYGYTF.

This clone has only a few counts. This chain uses TRBV18 with TRBJ2-1, with TRBD1 as a possible D gene (6 bases). CDR1 and CDR2 (germline): KGHSH, LQKENI. The V and J ends lost 2 bases and 0 bases respectively, with 8 bases between them. The CDR3 totals 15 residues. The CDR3 spells CASSPRGGSYNEQFF. The CDR3 DNA reads TGTGCCAGCTCACCAAGAGGGGGCTCCTACAATGAGCAGTTCTTC.